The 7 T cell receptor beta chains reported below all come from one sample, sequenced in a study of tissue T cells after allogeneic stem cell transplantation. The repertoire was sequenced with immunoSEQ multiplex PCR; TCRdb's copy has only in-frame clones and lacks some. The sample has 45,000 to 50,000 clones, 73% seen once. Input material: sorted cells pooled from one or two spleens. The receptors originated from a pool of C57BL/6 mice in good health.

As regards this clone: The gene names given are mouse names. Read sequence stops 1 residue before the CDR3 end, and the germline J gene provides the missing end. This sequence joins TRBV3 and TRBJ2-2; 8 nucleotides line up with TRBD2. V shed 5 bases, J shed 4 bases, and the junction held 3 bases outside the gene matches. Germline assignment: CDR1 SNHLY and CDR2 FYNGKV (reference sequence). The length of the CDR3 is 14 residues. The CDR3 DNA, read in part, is TGTGCCAGCAGCAGGGGGGGCGGCACCGGGCAGCTCTAC. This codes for CASSRGGGTGQLY. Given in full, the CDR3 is CASSRGGGTGQLYF.

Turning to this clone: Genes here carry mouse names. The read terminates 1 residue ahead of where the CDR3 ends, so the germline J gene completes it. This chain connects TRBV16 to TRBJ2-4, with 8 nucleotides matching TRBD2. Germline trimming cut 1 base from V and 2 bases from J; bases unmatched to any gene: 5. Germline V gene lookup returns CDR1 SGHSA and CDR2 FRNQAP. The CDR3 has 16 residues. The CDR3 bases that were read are TGTGCAAGCAGCTTAGTGGTGGGGGGGGATCAAAACACCTTGTAC. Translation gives CASSLVVGGDQNTLY. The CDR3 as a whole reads CASSLVVGGDQNTLYF. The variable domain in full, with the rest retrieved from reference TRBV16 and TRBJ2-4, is NAGVIQTPRHKVTGKGQEATLWCEPISGHSAVFWYRQTIVQGLEFLTYFRNQAPIDDSGMPKERFSAQMPNQSHSTLKIQSTQPQDSAVYLCASSLVVGGDQNTLYFGAGTRLSVL.

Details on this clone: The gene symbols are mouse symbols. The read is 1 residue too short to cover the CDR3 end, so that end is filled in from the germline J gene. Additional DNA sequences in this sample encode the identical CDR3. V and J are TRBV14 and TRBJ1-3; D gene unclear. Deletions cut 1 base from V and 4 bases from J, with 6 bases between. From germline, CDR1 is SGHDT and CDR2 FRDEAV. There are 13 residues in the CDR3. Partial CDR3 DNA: TGTGCCAGCAGTTTCAGGGCAGGAAATACGCTCTAT. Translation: CASSFRAGNTLY. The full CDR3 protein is CASSFRAGNTLYF.

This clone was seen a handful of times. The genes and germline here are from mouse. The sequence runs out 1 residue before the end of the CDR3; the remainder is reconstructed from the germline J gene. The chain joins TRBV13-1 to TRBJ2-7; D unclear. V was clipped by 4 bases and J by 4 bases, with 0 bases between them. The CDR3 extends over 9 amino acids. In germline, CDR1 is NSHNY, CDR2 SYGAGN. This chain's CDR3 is CASSYEQYF. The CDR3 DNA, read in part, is TGTGCCAGCAGTTATGAACAGTAC.

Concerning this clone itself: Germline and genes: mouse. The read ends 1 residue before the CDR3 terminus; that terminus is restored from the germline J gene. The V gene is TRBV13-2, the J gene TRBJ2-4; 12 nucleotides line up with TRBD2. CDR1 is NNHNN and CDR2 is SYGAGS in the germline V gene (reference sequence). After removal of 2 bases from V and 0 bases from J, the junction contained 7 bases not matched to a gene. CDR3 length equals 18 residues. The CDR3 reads CASGDPGLGGTSQNTLYF. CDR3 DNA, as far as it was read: TGTGCCAGCGGTGACCCTGGACTGGGGGGGACTAGTCAAAACACCTTGTAC.

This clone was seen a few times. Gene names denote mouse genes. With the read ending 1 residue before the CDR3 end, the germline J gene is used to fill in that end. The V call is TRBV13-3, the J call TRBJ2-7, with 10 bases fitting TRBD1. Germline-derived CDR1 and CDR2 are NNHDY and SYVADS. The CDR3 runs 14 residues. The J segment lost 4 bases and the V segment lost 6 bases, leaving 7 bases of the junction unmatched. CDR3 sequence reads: CASTSTGGAYEQYF. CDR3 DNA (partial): TGTGCCAGCACCTCGACAGGGGGCGCTTATGAACAGTAC.

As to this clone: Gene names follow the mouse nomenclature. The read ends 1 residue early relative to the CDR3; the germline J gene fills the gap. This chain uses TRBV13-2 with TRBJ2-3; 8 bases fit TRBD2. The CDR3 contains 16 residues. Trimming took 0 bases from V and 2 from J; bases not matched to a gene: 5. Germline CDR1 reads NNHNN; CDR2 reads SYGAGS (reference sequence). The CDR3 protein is CASGDEGGRFAETLYF. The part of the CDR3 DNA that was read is TGTGCCAGCGGTGATGAGGGGGGGCGCTTTGCAGAAACGCTGTAT.